Included here is one T cell receptor (beta chain) sequence, with context. The sample is drawn from a study of blood T cell repertoires in COVID-19. This CDR3 is 12 amino acids long. V dropped 0 bases and J dropped 14 bases, with 12 bases sitting between them. Germline loops: CDR1 SGHKS, CDR2 YYEKEE (reference sequence). TCRdb keeps only in-frame clones here, not all; method: immunoSEQ multiplex PCR. The data contain 4,900 or so clones, approximately 91% of them seen just once; the ten biggest clones take up around 20%. The receptor was isolated from a human donor in a cohort sampled during active COVID-19. The chain couples TRBV5-5 to TRBJ2-1, with D unclear. Input material: peripheral blood. DNA for the CDR3: TGTGCCAGCAGCTTGGGCTTACGAGGCAAGTTCTTC. Translation: CASSLGLRGKFF.